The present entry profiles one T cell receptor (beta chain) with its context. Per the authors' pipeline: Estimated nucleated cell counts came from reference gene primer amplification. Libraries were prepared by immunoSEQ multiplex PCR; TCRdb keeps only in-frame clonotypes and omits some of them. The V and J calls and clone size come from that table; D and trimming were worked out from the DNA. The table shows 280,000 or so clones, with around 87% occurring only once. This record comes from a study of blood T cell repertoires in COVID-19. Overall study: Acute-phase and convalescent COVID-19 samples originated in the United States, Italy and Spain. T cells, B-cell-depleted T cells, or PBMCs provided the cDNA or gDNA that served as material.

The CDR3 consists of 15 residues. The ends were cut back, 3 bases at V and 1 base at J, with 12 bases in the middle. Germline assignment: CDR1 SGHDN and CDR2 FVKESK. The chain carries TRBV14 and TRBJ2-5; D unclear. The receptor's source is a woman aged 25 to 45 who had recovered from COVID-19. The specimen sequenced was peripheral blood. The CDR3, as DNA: TGTGCCAGCAGCCAGAGTACGCGGCTCCAAGAGACCCAGTACTTC. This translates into CASSQSTRLQETQYF.